This entry is about one T cell receptor (beta chain). Its antigen is not identified. The protocol was immunoSEQ multiplex PCR, while the TCRdb copy is restricted to in-frame clones and leaves out a portion. The repertoire consists of some 36,000 clones, with roughly 94% occurring once and the leading ten covering roughly 0.22%. Germline V gives CDR1 MNHNY, CDR2 SVGAGI (reference sequence). The V and J ends lost 6 bases and 3 bases, in that order; junction bases with no gene match: 10. The CDR3 contains 16 residues. The data belong to a study of graft-versus-host responses after intestinal transplantation. Overall study results and limits: Recipient marrow contained GvH clones, some of which appeared first in ileum or blood.

J is TRBJ2-5 and V is TRBV6-6, with TRBD2 matching 10 bases. The sequence was collected from a human donor who was the organ donor for an intestinal transplant. The sequencing used unstimulated CD4+ T cells sorted from spleen or lymph node cells, collected before transplant. This CDR3 is CASSHERGGFKETQYF. The CDR3 DNA reads as TGTGCCAGCAGCCACGAGCGGGGGGGGTTTAAAGAGACCCAGTACTTC.